The next 17 T cell receptor beta chains were all read from a single sample in a study of blood T cell repertoires in COVID-19. Sequenced by immunoSEQ multiplex PCR; TCRdb stores in-frame clones only, minus some. The sample shows fewer than 50,000 clones, under 95% of them seen only once. The sequencing sample was made of peripheral blood. The receptors shown here come from a human donor in a cohort sampled during active COVID-19.

As concerns this clone: Other DNA sequences in this specimen translate into the identical CDR3. This chain links TRBV5-1 with TRBJ1-1; no definite D call. The V and J ends lost 3 bases and 2 bases respectively, with 8 bases between them. Germline V gene sequence: CDR1 SGHRS, CDR2 YFSETQ. This CDR3 is 13 amino acids long. The DNA of the CDR3 is TGCGCCAGCAGCTCGACGGGAAACACTGAAGCTTTCTTT. It translates to CASSSTGNTEAFF.

V gene TRBV2 combines with J gene TRBJ2-1; the D gene is possibly TRBD2 (6 bases). The CDR3 has 17 residues. Germline CDR1 and CDR2: SNHLY and FYNNEI. The V end was cut by 2 bases, the J end by 2 bases, with 16 bases between. CDR3 amino acids: CASSERGRWGAYNEQFF. CDR3 nucleotide sequence: TGTGCCAGCAGTGAAAGAGGGAGGTGGGGGGCCTACAATGAGCAGTTCTTC.

The V and J genes are TRBV18 and TRBJ2-5; D not resolved. V lost 0 bases, J lost 2 bases, and 4 bases lay in between. This CDR3 region has 13 residues. Per germline, CDR1 KGHSH and CDR2 LQKENI. This CDR3 reads CASSPPLQETQYF. Here the CDR3 DNA reads TGTGCCAGCTCACCACCACTACAAGAGACCCAGTACTTC.

The gene calls are TRBV30 and TRBJ1-1; D remains unclear. CDR3 length: 13 residues. From germline, CDR1 is GTSNPN and CDR2 SVGIG (reference sequence). The V end was cut by 4 bases, the J end by 0 bases, with 9 bases between. CDR3 residues: CAWKAGMNTEAFF. CDR3 in DNA: TGTGCCTGGAAGGCAGGCATGAACACTGAAGCTTTCTTT. The full variable domain, its missing parts supplied by reference TRBV30 and TRBJ1-1, is SQTIHQWPATLVQPVGSPLSLECTVEGTSNPNLYWYRQAAGRGLQLLFYSVGIGQISSEVPQNLSASRPQDRQFILSSKKLLLSDSGFYLCAWKAGMNTEAFFGQGTRLTVV.

This chain uses TRBV9 with TRBJ1-1, with TRBD1 matching 8 bases. CDR1 SGDLS and CDR2 YYNGEE come from the germline V gene. Trimming took 3 bases from V and 1 from J; bases not matched to a gene: 14. The CDR3 length is 18 residues. The CDR3: CASSAGSTGDGKNTEAFF. The CDR3, as DNA: TGTGCCAGCAGCGCAGGATCGACAGGGGACGGCAAGAACACTGAAGCTTTCTTT.

CDR3 protein: CSVTGGGNQPQHF. The CDR3 DNA sequence: TGCAGCGTCACAGGGGGGGGTAATCAGCCCCAGCATTTT. The chain couples TRBV29-1 to TRBJ1-5, with TRBD1 matching 8 bases. This CDR3 contains 13 residues. The ends lost 6 bases at V and 4 bases at J; junction bases unmatched: 5. Germline lookup yields CDR1 SQVTM and CDR2 ANQGSEA.

CDR3 bases: TGTGCCAGCAGCTTAGGGGCAGACTACGAGCAGTACGTC. It codes for CASSLGADYEQYV. The gene calls are TRBV11-3 and TRBJ2-7, with no clear D. There are 13 residues in the CDR3. The germline V gene has CDR1 SGHNT and CDR2 YENEEA. V gave up 1 base and J gave up 3 bases, with 7 bases separating them.

The gene calls are TRBV9 and TRBJ1-5; D remains ambiguous. Germline assignment: CDR1 SGDLS and CDR2 YYNGEE. V lost 0 bases to trimming and J lost 3 bases, with 10 bases between them. CDR3 length: 15 amino acids. CDR3 in amino acids: CASSVGHLLNQPQHF. CDR3 nucleotide sequence: TGTGCCAGCAGCGTAGGACACCTCCTCAATCAGCCCCAGCATTTT.

The chain is built from TRBV9 and TRBJ2-3, with D perhaps TRBD1 (7 bases). Germline CDR1 SGDLS, CDR2 YYNGEE. The CDR3 is made up of 16 amino acids. V gave up 0 bases and J gave up 1 base, with 12 bases separating them. The CDR3 is CASSVAQGEGTDTQYF. CDR3 coding DNA: TGTGCCAGCAGCGTAGCTCAGGGGGAGGGCACAGATACGCAGTATTTT.

The V call is TRBV19, the J call TRBJ1-5; TRBD1 is a possible D gene (5 bases). V lost 10 bases to trimming and J lost 0 bases, with 13 bases between them. Per germline, CDR1 LNHDA and CDR2 SQIVND (reference sequence). The CDR3 spans 14 residues. CDR3 DNA: TGTGCCACACATGGGGGGAATAGCAATCAGCCCCAGCATTTT. It codes for CATHGGNSNQPQHF.

The rearrangement joins TRBV6-5 to TRBJ1-5, with unresolved D. This CDR3 contains 16 residues. V lost 4 bases and J 4 bases, leaving 17 bases between the germline ends. CDR1 is MNHEY and CDR2 is SVGAGI in the germline V gene. CDR3: CASSSEGPTANQPQHF. The DNA for the CDR3 is TGTGCCAGCAGTTCCGAGGGTCCGACCGCTAATCAGCCCCAGCATTTT.

The chain joins TRBV10-3 to TRBJ1-2, with D tentatively TRBD1 (6 bases). Germline CDR1 reads ENHRY; CDR2 reads SYGVKD. V was trimmed by 2 bases and J by 8 bases, leaving 12 bases between them. The CDR3 is 13 residues long. The CDR3 DNA sequence: TGTGCCATCAGTGAGGGACAGTCCGGCGGCTACACCTTC. It encodes CAISEGQSGGYTF.

The genes are TRBV6-6 and TRBJ1-6, with no clear D. V shed 5 bases and J shed 9 bases, with 8 bases lying between them. Germline CDR1 and CDR2: MNHNY and SVGAGI (reference sequence). This CDR3 spans 12 amino acids. The CDR3: CASSVTSSPLHF. In DNA, the CDR3 is TGTGCCAGCAGTGTAACCAGTTCACCCCTCCACTTT.

The V and J genes are TRBV21-1 and TRBJ2-7; the tabulated D call, TRBD1, remains unverified against the DNA. TRBV21-1 is a pseudogene locus. The CDR3 has 15 amino acids. The CDR3 sequence: CASSTFGTGVYEQYV. The CDR3 region has the DNA TGTGCCAGCAGCACCTTCGGGACAGGGGTCTACGAGCAGTACGTC.

The V gene is TRBV21-1, the J gene TRBJ2-7; the DNA was not compared with TRBD2, the D call given in the table. TRBV21-1 constitutes a pseudogene. The CDR3 spans 14 residues. The CDR3 region is CASPGGGLTYEQYV. The CDR3 DNA reads TGTGCCAGTCCTGGCGGGGGACTTACTTACGAGCAGTACGTC.

This chain uses TRBV6-1 with TRBJ2-7, with D maybe TRBD2 (6 bases). The germline V and J ends were trimmed by 2 bases and 10 bases, with 12 bases remaining between them. Germline CDR1 MNHNS, CDR2 SASEGT. The CDR3 is 12 residues long. In DNA, the CDR3 is TGTGCCAGCAGTGAAATTTGGGGAGGACAGTACGTC. It encodes CASSEIWGGQYV.

This clone came up a few times. The chain joins TRBV2 to TRBJ1-5, with 8 bases aligning to TRBD1. Trimming took 6 bases from V and 4 from J; bases not matched to a gene: 8. Germline lookup yields CDR1 SNHLY and CDR2 FYNNEI. The CDR3 extends over 15 amino acids. In nucleotides, the CDR3 is TGTGCCAGCAGGACGGACAGGGTCGGTAATCAGCCCCAGCATTTT. It yields the protein CASRTDRVGNQPQHF.